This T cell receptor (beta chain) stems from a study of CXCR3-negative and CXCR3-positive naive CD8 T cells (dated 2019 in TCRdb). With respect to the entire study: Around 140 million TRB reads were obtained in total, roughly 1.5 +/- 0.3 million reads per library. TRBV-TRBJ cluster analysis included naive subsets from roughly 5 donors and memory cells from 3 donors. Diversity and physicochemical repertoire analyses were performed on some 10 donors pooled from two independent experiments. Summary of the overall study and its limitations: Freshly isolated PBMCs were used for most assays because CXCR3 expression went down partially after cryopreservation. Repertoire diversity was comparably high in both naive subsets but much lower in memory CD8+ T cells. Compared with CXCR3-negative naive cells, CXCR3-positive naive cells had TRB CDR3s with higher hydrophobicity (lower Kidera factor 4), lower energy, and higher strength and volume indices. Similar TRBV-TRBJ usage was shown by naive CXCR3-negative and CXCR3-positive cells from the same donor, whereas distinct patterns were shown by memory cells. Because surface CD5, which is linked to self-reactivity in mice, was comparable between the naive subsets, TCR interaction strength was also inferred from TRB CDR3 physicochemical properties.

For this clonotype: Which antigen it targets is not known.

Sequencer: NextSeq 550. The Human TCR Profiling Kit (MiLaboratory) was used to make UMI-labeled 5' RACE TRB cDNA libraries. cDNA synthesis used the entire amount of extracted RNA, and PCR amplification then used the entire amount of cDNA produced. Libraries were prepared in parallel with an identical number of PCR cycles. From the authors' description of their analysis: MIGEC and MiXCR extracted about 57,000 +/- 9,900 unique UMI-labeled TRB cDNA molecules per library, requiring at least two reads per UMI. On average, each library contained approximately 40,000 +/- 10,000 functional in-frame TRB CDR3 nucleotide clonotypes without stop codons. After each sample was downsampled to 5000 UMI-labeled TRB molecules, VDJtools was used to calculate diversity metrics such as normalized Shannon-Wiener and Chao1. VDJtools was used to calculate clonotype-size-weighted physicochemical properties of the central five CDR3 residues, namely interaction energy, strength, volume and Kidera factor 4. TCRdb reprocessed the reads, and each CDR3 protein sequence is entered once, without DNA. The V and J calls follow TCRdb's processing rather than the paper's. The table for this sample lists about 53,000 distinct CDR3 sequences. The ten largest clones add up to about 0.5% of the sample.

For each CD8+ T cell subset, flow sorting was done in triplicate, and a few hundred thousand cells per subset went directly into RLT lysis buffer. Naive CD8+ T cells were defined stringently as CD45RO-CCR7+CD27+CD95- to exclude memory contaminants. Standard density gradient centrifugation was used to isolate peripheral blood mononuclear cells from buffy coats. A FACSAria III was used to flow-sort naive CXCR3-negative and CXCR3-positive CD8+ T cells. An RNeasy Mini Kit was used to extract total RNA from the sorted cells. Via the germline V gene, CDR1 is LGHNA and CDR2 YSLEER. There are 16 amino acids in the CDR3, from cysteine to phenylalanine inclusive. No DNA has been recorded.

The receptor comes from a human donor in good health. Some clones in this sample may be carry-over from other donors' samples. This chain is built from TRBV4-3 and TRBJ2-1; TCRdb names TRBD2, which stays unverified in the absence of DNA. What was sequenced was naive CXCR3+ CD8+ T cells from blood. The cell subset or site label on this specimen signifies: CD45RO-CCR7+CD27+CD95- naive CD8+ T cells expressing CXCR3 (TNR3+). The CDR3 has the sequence CASSQAASGGSNEQFF.